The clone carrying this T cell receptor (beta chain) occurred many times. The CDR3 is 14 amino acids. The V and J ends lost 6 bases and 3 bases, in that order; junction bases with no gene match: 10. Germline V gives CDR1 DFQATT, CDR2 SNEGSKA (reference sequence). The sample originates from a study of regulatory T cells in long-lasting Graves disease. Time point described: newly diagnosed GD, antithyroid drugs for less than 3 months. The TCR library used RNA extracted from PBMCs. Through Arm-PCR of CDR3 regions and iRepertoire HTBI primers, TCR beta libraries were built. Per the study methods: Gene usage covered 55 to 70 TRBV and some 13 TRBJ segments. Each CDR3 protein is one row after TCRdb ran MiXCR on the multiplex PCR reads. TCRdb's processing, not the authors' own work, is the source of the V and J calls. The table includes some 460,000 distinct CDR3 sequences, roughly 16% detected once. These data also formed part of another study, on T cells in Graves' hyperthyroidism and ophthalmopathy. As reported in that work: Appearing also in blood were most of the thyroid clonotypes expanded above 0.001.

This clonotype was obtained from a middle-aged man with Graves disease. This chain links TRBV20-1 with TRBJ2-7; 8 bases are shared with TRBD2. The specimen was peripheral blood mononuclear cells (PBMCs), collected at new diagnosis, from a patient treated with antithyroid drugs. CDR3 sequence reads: CSAEVPAGVYEQYF. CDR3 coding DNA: TGCAGTGCCGAGGTTCCAGCGGGAGTCTACGAGCAGTACTTC.